This section outlines one TCR beta chain sequence together with its context. The data derive from a study of blood T cell repertoires in COVID-19. Study at large: Samples taken during acute and convalescent COVID-19 were collected in the United States, Italy and Spain. Sample material is recorded as cDNA or gDNA derived from T cells, B-cell-depleted T cells, or PBMCs.

In the authors' workflow: Quantification of nucleated cells was approximated via reference gene primer amplification. The assay was immunoSEQ multiplex PCR, and TCRdb's table has in-frame clones only and misses some. D and trimming were read from the DNA, whereas the V and J calls and clone size are those reported in that table. The top ten clones hold around 9.8% of a sample with roughly 150,000 clones, 84% of them seen once. Germline V CDR1 and CDR2: KGHSH, LQKENI. The CDR3 loop spans 17 amino acids. V dropped 2 bases and J dropped 5 bases, with 19 bases sitting between them. The sequencing sample was made of peripheral blood. The chain couples TRBV18 to TRBJ2-1, with D perhaps matching TRBD1 (6 bases). This receptor was obtained from a woman in her 50s with acute or convalescent COVID-19. This CDR3 is CASSPSAYNGQNNEQFF. Written as DNA, the CDR3 is TGTGCCAGCTCACCATCGGCTTACAACGGACAGAACAATGAGCAGTTCTTC.